The 15 T cell receptor beta chains below all came from one sample that was sequenced in a study of T cell responses to AZD1222 COVID-19 vaccine. Only in-frame clones appear in the TCRdb table, and some are missing; sequencing was by immunoSEQ multiplex PCR. Of 130,000 to 150,000 clones in the sample, 75% to 90% were seen once. The sequencing used peripheral blood, collected on day 0 of AZD1222 vaccination. The receptors originated from an adult in good health.

The chain combines TRBV30 with TRBJ2-5, with D hard to call. CDR3 size: 12 residues. Trimming left V 0 bases short and J 5 bases short, with 7 bases between. CDR1 and CDR2 from the germline V gene are GTSNPN and SVGIG (reference sequence). The CDR3 sequence: CAWSVRGETQYF. CDR3 in DNA: TGTGCCTGGAGTGTTCGTGGGGAGACCCAGTACTTC.

CDR3 region: CAWSAGGTEAFF. CDR3 bases: TGTGCCTGGAGTGCGGGGGGCACTGAAGCTTTCTTT. The chain recombines TRBV30 with TRBJ1-1, with a possible D match to TRBD1 (5 bases). This CDR3 has 12 residues. CDR1 and CDR2 (germline): GTSNPN, SVGIG (reference sequence). Trimming stripped 1 base from V and 4 bases from J, with 7 bases between.

The chain uses TRBV5-4 and TRBJ2-1; 9 bases are a match to TRBD2. The germline CDR1 and CDR2 sequences are SGHNT and YYREEE (reference sequence). V shed 0 bases, J shed 12 bases, and the junction held 7 bases outside the gene matches. The length of the CDR3 is 14 residues. The CDR3 DNA sequence: TGTGCCAGCAGCTTGGGGCTAGCGGGATCGGGGCAGTTCTTC. The encoded protein is CASSLGLAGSGQFF.

This sequence joins TRBV27 and TRBJ1-1, with a weak D call TRBD1 (6 bases). This CDR3 has 15 amino acids. V gave up 0 bases and J gave up 4 bases, with 12 bases separating them. From germline, CDR1 is MNHEY and CDR2 SMNVEV (reference sequence). This CDR3 is CASSLSAGVGTEAFF. DNA for the CDR3: TGTGCCAGCAGTTTATCTGCAGGGGTGGGCACTGAAGCTTTCTTT.

The DNA of the CDR3 is TGTGCCAGTAGGGGACAGGGGGCCTACAATGAGCAGTTCTTC. Protein product: CASRGQGAYNEQFF. The rearrangement links TRBV19 to TRBJ2-1; 11 positions match TRBD1. Looked up from germline, CDR1 is LNHDA and CDR2 is SQIVND (reference sequence). V shed 6 bases and J 2 bases; nucleotides not matched to a gene: 0. This CDR3 has 14 amino acids.

The chain links TRBV2 to TRBJ1-5, with 8 bases aligning to TRBD1. J lost 6 bases, V lost 2 bases, and 6 bases had no gene match. The CDR3 runs 15 residues. Germline CDR1 and CDR2: SNHLY and FYNNEI. This chain's CDR3 is CASSEFRGPGQPQHF. CDR3 nucleotide sequence: TGTGCCAGCAGTGAATTCAGGGGGCCGGGTCAGCCCCAGCATTTT.

The CDR3 nucleotides read TGTGCCAGCAGTGAGTGGCCCTACGAGCAGTACTTC. It specifies CASSEWPYEQYF. The chain recombines TRBV2 with TRBJ2-7; no clear D gene. The CDR3 is 12 residues long. The V and J ends lost 3 bases and 2 bases respectively, with 5 bases between them. The germline V gene has CDR1 SNHLY and CDR2 FYNNEI.

The rearrangement links TRBV11-2 to TRBJ1-1; D is undetermined. The V gene lost 5 bases and the J gene lost 2 bases, with 12 bases spanning the gap. The CDR3 length is 14 residues. Germline V gene sequence: CDR1 SGHAT, CDR2 FQNNGV. DNA of the CDR3: TGTGCCAGCAGCCAAACGGGGAAAAACACTGAAGCTTTCTTT. Its translation: CASSQTGKNTEAFF.

V is TRBV4-1 and J is TRBJ1-2, with D hard to call. The ends were cut back, 6 bases at V and 3 bases at J, with 14 bases in the middle. Germline V lookup: CDR1 MGHRA, CDR2 YSYEKL. CDR3 length equals 14 residues. CDR3 in DNA: TGCGCCAGCAGACAATCGGTGATTGACTATGGCTACACCTTC. Translation: CASRQSVIDYGYTF.

By sample share, this clone is medium-sized. The same CDR3 arises from other DNA sequences in this sample as well. CDR3 nucleotide sequence: TGTGCCAGCAGCCAAGAACGGAGCTCCTACGAGCAGTACTTC. Translated: CASSQERSSYEQYF. This chain connects TRBV4-2 to TRBJ2-7; D call uncertain. This CDR3 region has 14 residues. Trimming shortened V by 0 bases and J by 0 bases, and 6 bases separated the two germline ends. Per germline, CDR1 LGHNA and CDR2 YNFKEQ.

V is TRBV28 and J is TRBJ1-6, with D maybe TRBD1 (5 bases). This CDR3 has 14 amino acids. The germline gives CDR1 MDHEN, CDR2 SYDVKM. Trimming cost V 5 bases and J 7 bases, with 12 bases left between them. This chain's CDR3 is CASSRDRRNSPLHF. DNA for the CDR3: TGTGCCAGCAGTCGGGACCGACGGAATTCACCCCTCCACTTT.

The V call is TRBV20-1, the J call TRBJ2-2; 10 positions agree with TRBD2. The V segment lost 3 bases and the J segment 7 bases; nucleotides outside the gene matches: 8. There are 15 residues in the CDR3. The V gene's germline CDR1 is DFQATT and CDR2 SNEGSKA (reference sequence). CDR3 residues: CSASPLAGVSGELFF. The CDR3 coding sequence is TGCAGTGCTAGTCCCCTAGCGGGAGTTAGCGGGGAGCTGTTTTTT.

J is TRBJ1-5 and V is TRBV7-9; D might be TRBD1 (5 bases). The CDR3 runs 18 residues. Germline lookup yields CDR1 SEHNR and CDR2 FQNEAQ (reference sequence). V lost 3 bases and J lost 6, with 24 bases in between. As DNA, the CDR3 is TGTGCCAGCAGCTTCAACATTATCGGGCAGGGAAGCGGTCAGCCCCAGCATTTT. Translating gives CASSFNIIGQGSGQPQHF.

V gene TRBV27 combines with J gene TRBJ1-6; D unresolved. The CDR3 spans 12 residues. V dropped 2 bases and J dropped 6 bases, with 2 bases sitting between them. Germline loops: CDR1 MNHEY, CDR2 SMNVEV (reference sequence). Here the CDR3 DNA reads TGTGCCAGCAGTTTAATTAATTCACCCCTCCACTTT. Translated: CASSLINSPLHF.

This sequence joins TRBV11-2 and TRBJ2-7; D remains unclear. Germline V gene sequence: CDR1 SGHAT, CDR2 FQNNGV. This CDR3 contains 14 residues. Trimming removed 1 base from V and 6 bases from J, with 13 bases in between. The CDR3 spells CASSLVSSTSEQYF. Written as DNA, the CDR3 is TGTGCCAGCAGCTTAGTCTCTAGTACGTCCGAGCAGTACTTC. The full variable domain, its missing parts supplied by reference TRBV11-2 and TRBJ2-7, is EAGVAQSPRYKIIEKRQSVAFWCNPISGHATLYWYQQILGQGPKLLIQFQNNGVVDDSQLPKDRFSAERLKGVDSTLKIQPAKLEDSAVYLCASSLVSSTSEQYFGPGTRLTVT.